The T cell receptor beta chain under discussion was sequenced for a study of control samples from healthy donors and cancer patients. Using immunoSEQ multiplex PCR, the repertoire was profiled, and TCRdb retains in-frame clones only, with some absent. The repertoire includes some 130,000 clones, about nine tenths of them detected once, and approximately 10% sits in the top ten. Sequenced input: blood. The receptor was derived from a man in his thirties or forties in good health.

In nucleotides, the CDR3 is TGTGCCAGTACCCCCGGGACAGGGGGCCTCTACGAGCAGTACTTC. Translation gives CASTPGTGGLYEQYF. The rearrangement uses TRBV19 and TRBJ2-7; TRBD1 matches at 12 bases. The length of the CDR3 is 15 residues. The ends lost 7 bases at V and 3 bases at J; junction bases unmatched: 7. Per germline, CDR1 LNHDA and CDR2 SQIVND (reference sequence).